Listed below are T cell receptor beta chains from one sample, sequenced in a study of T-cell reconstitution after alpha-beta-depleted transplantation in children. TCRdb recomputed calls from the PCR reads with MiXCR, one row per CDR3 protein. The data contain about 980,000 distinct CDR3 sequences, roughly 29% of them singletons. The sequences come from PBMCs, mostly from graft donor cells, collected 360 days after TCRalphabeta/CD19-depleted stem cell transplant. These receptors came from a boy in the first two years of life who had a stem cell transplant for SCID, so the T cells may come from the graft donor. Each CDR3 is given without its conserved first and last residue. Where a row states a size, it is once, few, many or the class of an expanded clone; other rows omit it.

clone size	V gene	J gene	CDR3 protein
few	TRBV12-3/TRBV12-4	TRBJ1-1	ASSPTGPEAF
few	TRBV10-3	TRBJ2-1	AIKGQGSYNEQF
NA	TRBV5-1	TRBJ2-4	ASSLDPAGANIQY
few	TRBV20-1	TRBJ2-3	SAGSRALGADTQY
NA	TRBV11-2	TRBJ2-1	ASSLPGLAHPNEQF
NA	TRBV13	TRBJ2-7	ASGRIGYYEQY
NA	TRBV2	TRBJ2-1	ASSEISWESKNNEQF
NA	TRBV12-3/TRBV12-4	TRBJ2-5	ASRGLMGTQY
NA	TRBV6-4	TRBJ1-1	ASSAKWGDTEAF
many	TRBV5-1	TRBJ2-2	ASSLSRVTGELF
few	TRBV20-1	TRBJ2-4	SASKGLARQNIQY
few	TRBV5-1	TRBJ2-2	ASSLTASFTGELF
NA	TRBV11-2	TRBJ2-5	ASSLGNGVPQETQY
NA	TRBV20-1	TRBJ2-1	SARDGHSLNEQF
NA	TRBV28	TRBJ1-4	ASSYRPTNEKLF
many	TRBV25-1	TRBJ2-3	ASSRSGGTDTQY
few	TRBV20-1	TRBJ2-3	SARAPGQLEDTQY
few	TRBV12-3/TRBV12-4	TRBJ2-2	ASSPIGGGYTGELF
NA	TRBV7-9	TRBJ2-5	ASSLVWTGTWETQY
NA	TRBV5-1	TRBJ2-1	ASSRSPGQGTYNEQF
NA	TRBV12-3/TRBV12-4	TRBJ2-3	ASRLTRSTDTQY
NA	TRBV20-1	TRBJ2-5	SASTGATETQY
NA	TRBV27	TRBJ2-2	ASSLLPRTGELF
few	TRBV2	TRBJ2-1	ASSGQPYNEQF
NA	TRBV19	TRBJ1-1	ASRNTGVRGTEAF
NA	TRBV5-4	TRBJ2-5	ASSLPYQETQY
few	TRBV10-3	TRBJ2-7	AISDIYEQY
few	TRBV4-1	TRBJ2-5	ASSQDRDSRPYQETQY